The TCR beta chain under discussion was sequenced for a study of beta chain features in type 1 diabetes listed by TCRdb under 2018. Regarding the study in general: Mean age, gender distribution, total cell number and subset yield did not differ between patients and healthy donors. In the study, TCRB repertoires of sorted circulating CD4+ T cell subsets from recently diagnosed type 1 diabetes patients were compared with those of matched healthy donors. Naive and central memory subsets were obtained from all 30 or so donors, but regulatory and stem cell-like memory subsets were isolated from only 8 patients and 8 healthy donors. A total of under 120,000,000 sorted cells were examined across all samples, and RNA yield correlated strongly with the number of cells per subset. Study-wide conclusions, independent of this receptor: Naive, central memory and regulatory TCRB repertoires appeared more similar among patients than among healthy donors. PCR might favor shorter templates, but patient and control samples were amplified and corrected together, so any skew would affect both groups equally. A moderate but significant shortening of TCRB CDR3 length was observed in type 1 diabetes patients in all four CD4+ subsets. HLA sub-analyses involved small numbers of individuals, so any influence of HLA type on TCRB rearrangement remained unresolved. Patients with type 1 diabetes made fewer insertions and deleted more nucleotides at VDJ recombination sites, implying thymic rearrangement abnormalities. Because cDNA was sequenced instead of genomic DNA, activated cells with high expression could be over-represented, although the groups did not differ in activation or CD3 levels.

A single peripheral blood draw of about 116 mL on average was collected from each donor into heparinised tubes. A BD FACSAria II and a panel including CD45RO, CCR7, CD25, CD127, CD95 and CD27 were used to sort naive, central memory, regulatory and stem cell-like memory CD4+ T cells. A purity above 95% was achieved for all sorted populations. PBMCs were isolated immediately by Lymphoprep density gradient centrifugation and stained directly without culture. So that batch effects would be minimized, each experiment stained and sorted samples in pairs, pairing one healthy donor with one patient. Notes on this clone: Its recognized antigen is unknown. Within one base of it there is no much larger clone, and no base qualities were kept.

As encoded in the germline V gene (reference sequence), CDR1 is SEHNR while CDR2 is FQNEAQ. V gives up 5 bases and J gives up 10 bases, and the segment between their germline ends measures 11 bases. The CDR3 sequence holds 11 residues, the cysteine and phenylalanine included. Only the CDR3 part of the read is kept: 33 bases, read in frame from the first base. All of the isolated RNA was reverse transcribed with the High Capacity cDNA Reverse Transcription Kit, so expressed TCRB transcripts were sequenced. Deep immunoSEQ sequencing was performed on naive, central memory and regulatory T cell samples, with an average of roughly 3.3 million total reads per sample. Sorted cells were lysed in RLT buffer, and RNA was extracted using DNase-treated RNeasy Micro or Mini kits according to cell number. Each cell subset was processed on its own to prevent cross-contamination, while patient and healthy donor samples were processed together. Using the immunoSEQ multiplex PCR, TCRB sequences were amplified from cDNA into 87-bp fragments spanning the CDR3 region. Amplicons were sequenced on the Illumina HiSeq platform. Per the authors' processing: Synthetic template baselines were used to correct PCR bias computationally, reads within Hamming distance 2 were collapsed, and singletons that could not be merged were discarded. Reads were aligned against IMGT so that V, D and J genes, CDR3 length and insertions or deletions at six rearrangement sites could be assigned. Clonotype counts were normalized to sorted cell number within each subset before computing true diversity and Gini coefficients with the tcR R package. Repertoire sharing was quantified using the overlap coefficient calculated on TCRB nucleotide sequences. This is the immuneACCESS table as TCRdb keeps it, with only in-frame sequences that have V and J called. A part of the clones is gone; compared with another copy, unresolved V genes explain less than half, and the rest is unexplained. Clone size and V and J calls were adopted from that table, with D and trimming inferred from the DNA. The sample yields about 340,000 clones; roughly 8% were counted once. Under 0.5% of the sample rests with the top ten.

This clonotype originated in a woman aged 18-35 years in good health. Sequenced sample: central memory CD4+ T cells from blood. The V and J segments used are TRBV7-9 and TRBJ2-5; the D gene remains uncertain. In nucleotides, the sequence is TGTGCCAGCAGCCCCTCCGGCGGCCAGTACTTC. Its translation reads: CASSPSGGQYF.